The subject of this entry is one TCR beta chain. Its antigen is currently unknown. This record belongs to a study of shared clonotypes between healthy human individuals. Findings and caveats of the study: The sole specimen, blood, was sampled, and tissue repertoires likely differ.

Repertoires were generated with immunoSEQ multiplex PCR, while TCRdb's copy carries only in-frame clones and drops some. This table has 450,000 to 500,000 clones, almost 80% appearing once. V was pared by 6 bases and J by 6 bases, with 8 bases of the junction left unmatched. This CDR3 contains 14 residues. Germline V gives CDR1 MNHEY, CDR2 SMNVEV (reference sequence). This clonotype originated in a woman aged 40 to 50 in good health. Some clones in this sample may be carry-over from other donors' samples. This chain links TRBV27 with TRBJ1-1, with TRBD1 matching 9 bases. The source material was PBMCs. This chain's CDR3 is CASRKQGAVSEAFF. The CDR3 DNA is TGTGCCAGCAGGAAACAGGGGGCGGTTTCTGAAGCTTTCTTT.